This T cell receptor (beta chain) was sequenced for a study of T-cell reconstitution after alpha-beta-depleted transplantation in children (dated by TCRdb to 2016 to 2017). The study in broad terms: The study quantitatively tracked T-cell immune reconstitution after TCRalphabeta/CD19-depleted allogeneic hematopoietic cell transplantation in children using TCR repertoire profiling. Study-wide conclusions, independent of this receptor: Over subsequent months, a decline in hyperexpanded clone frequencies was noted, and after one year, T-cell counts and TCRbeta diversity were mostly ascribed to newly produced T cells. In some patients, high TCRbeta diversity at day 60 was attributed to recipient T cells and intrathymic progenitors that had survived conditioning. Apparently early alphabetaT-cell count recovery about two months after transplant reportedly relied on only several hundred rapidly expanded clones derived from non-depleted graft cells.

As regards this clonotype: No cognate antigen has been identified for it. No much larger clone is present one base from it, and per-base qualities are unavailable.

The meaning of the sample's treatment or condition label: allogeneic hematopoietic cell transplantation with graft depleted of TCRalphabeta T cells and CD19 B cells. TCRalphabeta/CD19-depleted allogeneic hematopoietic cell grafts were given to the transplant recipients, all of whom were children. There are 12 amino acids in the CDR3, from cysteine to phenylalanine inclusive. The read is trimmed to its CDR3 DNA, 36 bases read in frame from base 1. CDR1 LGHDT and CDR2 YNNKEL are derived from the germline V gene (reference sequence). V sheds 2 bases and J sheds 6 bases, leaving 7 bases between their ends. Library creation used PCR. Instrument on record: Illumina HiSeq 2500. To normalize quantification of the TCRbeta repertoire, the TCR libraries were built with molecular barcoding that relied on unique molecular identifiers. The public sequencing data were trimmed at Q25 with fastp and processed into clonotypes with MiXCR by TCRdb, which kept only in-frame beta chains. Each CDR3 protein appears once, grouped with its most common genes and DNA. A total of some 310,000 distinct CDR3 sequences appear in this sample, 23% of them only once. Approximately 11% of the sample is in the top ten clones.

The sequence is built from TRBV3-1 and TRBJ1-2; confidence is insufficient to name the D gene. The sequences come from PBMCs, mostly from graft donor cells, collected 180 days after TCRalphabeta/CD19-depleted stem cell transplant. This TCR was recovered from a male patient between 10 and 17 years old who had a stem cell transplant for acute lymphoblastic leukemia, so the T cells may come from the graft donor. The CDR3 is CASSQRTDGYTF. The bases read TGTGCCAGCAGCCAAAGAACGGATGGCTACACCTTC.